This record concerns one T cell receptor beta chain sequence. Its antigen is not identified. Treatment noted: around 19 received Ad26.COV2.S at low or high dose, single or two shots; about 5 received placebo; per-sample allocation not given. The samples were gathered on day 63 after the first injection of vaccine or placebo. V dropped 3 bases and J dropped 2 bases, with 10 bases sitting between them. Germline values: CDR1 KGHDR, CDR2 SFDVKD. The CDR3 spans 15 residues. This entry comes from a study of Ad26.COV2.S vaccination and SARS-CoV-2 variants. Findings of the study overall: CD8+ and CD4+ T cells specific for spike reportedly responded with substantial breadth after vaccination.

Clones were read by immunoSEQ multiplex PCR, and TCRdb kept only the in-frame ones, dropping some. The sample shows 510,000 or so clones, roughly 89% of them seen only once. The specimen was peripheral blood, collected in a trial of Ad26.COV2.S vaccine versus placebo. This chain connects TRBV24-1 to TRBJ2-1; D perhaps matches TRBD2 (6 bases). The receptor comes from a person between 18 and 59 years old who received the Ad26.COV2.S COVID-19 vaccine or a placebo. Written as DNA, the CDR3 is TGTGCCACCAGTGATACCCTAGCGCCCTACAATGAGCAGTTCTTC. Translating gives CATSDTLAPYNEQFF.